These 5 T cell receptor beta chains share one sample of origin, sequenced in a study of blood T cells in healthy people across ages. Primed by a sample-barcoded 5' primer and a J-beta primer mix, a second PCR proceeded for about 7 to 11 cycles. Each CDR3 protein is one row after TCRdb ran MiXCR on the 5' RACE reads. This sample has 1.5 million to 2 million distinct CDR3 sequences, with less than 50% found just once. Sequencing used blood. The source is a woman in her thirties or forties in good health.

The chain has TRBV9 and TRBJ1-2; D is ambiguous. V shed 0 bases and J shed 4 bases, with 10 bases lying between them. This CDR3 contains 14 residues. Per the germline V gene, CDR1 is SGDLS and CDR2 is YYNGEE. CDR3 DNA sequence: TGTGCCAGCAGCGTAGCAGGAGTATCCTATGGCTACACCTTC. This sequence encodes CASSVAGVSYGYTF.

The chain recombines TRBV7-8 with TRBJ1-6; 10 nucleotides line up with TRBD1. The CDR3 contains 18 residues. Unmatched junction bases numbered 6, after V lost 4 bases and J lost 0 bases. CDR1 is SGHVS, CDR2 FQNEAQ, per germline. CDR3 in DNA: TGTGCCAGCAGCTCATCCGGGACAGGGGCCTCCTATAATTCACCCCTCCACTTT. This translates into CASSSSGTGASYNSPLHF.

This clonotype was observed a few times. The V call is TRBV7-2, the J call TRBJ2-4, with D hard to call. TRBJ2-7 explains the end of the DNA better; the J call may be wrong. The length of the CDR3 is 11 residues. The germline V gene has CDR1 SGHTA and CDR2 FQGNSA. CDR3 region: CASSLEFEQYF. DNA of the CDR3: TGTGCCAGCAGCTTAGAATTCGAGCAGTACTTC.

V gene TRBV4-3 combines with J gene TRBJ2-1, with TRBD1 as a possible D gene (6 bases). V shed 4 bases and J shed 6 bases, with 16 bases lying between them. The CDR3 extends over 15 amino acids. In germline, CDR1 is LGHNA, CDR2 YSLEER. CDR3: CASSLWGVGGNEQFF. In DNA form, the CDR3 reads TGCGCCAGCAGCCTGTGGGGCGTAGGGGGCAATGAGCAGTTCTTC.

V gene TRBV15 combines with J gene TRBJ1-4; 7 bases match TRBD1. Germline V lookup: CDR1 LNHNV, CDR2 YYDKDF (reference sequence). J lost 7 bases, V lost 0 bases, and 11 bases had no gene match. The CDR3 extends over 17 amino acids. CDR3 DNA: TGTGCCACCAGCAGAGATCCTCTACAGGGGATTTTTGAAAAACTGTTTTTT. This sequence encodes CATSRDPLQGIFEKLFF.